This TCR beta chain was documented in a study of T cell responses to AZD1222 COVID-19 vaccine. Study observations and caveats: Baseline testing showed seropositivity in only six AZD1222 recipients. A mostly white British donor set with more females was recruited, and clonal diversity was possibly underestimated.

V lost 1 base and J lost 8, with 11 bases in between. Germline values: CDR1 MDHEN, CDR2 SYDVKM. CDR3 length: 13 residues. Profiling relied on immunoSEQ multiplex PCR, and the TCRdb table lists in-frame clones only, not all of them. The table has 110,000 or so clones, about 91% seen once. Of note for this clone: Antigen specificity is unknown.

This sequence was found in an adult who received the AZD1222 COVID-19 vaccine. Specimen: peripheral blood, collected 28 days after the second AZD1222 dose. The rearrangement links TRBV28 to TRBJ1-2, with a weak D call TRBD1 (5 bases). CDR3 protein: CASSLSQEGGYTF. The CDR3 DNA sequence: TGTGCCAGCAGTTTATCCCAGGAGGGGGGCTACACCTTC.